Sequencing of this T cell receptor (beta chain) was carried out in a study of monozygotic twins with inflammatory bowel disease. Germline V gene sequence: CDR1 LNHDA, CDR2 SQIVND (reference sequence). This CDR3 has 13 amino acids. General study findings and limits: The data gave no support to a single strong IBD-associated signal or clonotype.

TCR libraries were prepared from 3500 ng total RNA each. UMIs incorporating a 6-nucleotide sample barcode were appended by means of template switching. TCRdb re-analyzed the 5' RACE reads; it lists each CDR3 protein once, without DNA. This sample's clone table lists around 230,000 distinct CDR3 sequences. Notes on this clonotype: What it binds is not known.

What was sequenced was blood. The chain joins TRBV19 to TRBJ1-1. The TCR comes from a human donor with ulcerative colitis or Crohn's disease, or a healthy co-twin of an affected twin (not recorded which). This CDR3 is CASRLSLNTEAFF.